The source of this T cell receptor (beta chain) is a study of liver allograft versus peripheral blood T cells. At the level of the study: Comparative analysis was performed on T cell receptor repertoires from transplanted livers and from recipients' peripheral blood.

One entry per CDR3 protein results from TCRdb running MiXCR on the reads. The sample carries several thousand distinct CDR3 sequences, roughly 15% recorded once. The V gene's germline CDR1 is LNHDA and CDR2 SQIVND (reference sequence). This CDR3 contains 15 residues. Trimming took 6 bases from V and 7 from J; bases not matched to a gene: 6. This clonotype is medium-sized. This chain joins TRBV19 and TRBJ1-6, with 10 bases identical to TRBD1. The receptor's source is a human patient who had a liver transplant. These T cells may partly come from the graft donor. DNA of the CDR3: TGTGCCAGTAGGACAGGGGGCATTGAAAATTCACCCCTCCACTTT. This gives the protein CASRTGGIENSPLHF.